Listed here are 15 T cell receptor beta chains from one sample, sequenced in a study of OX40 agonist ivuxolimab in advanced cancers. The method was immunoSEQ multiplex PCR; TCRdb's version includes in-frame clones alone and lacks a portion of them. The sample includes approximately 60,000 clones, 83% of them seen just once. The source was CD4+ or CD8+ T cells sorted from blood, collected in a trial of the OX40 agonist ivuxolimab. The receptors here all came from an adult with an advanced solid tumor such as melanoma, head and neck, liver or kidney cancer.

The J gene is TRBJ2-7, the V gene TRBV6-1; D unclear. The CDR3 runs to 14 residues. CDR1 is MNHNS, CDR2 SASEGT, per germline. V shed 6 bases and J shed 4 bases, with 16 bases lying between them. CDR3 loop: CASRAGRFRYEQYF. As DNA, the CDR3 is TGTGCCAGCAGGGCCGGCAGGTTTAGGTACGAGCAGTACTTC.

CDR3 bases: TGTGCCAGCAGTCCCCGAGAAGGGCTGAGCAATCAGCCCCAGCATTTT. Translating gives CASSPREGLSNQPQHF. This rearrangement joins TRBV28 to TRBJ1-5; D ambiguous. This CDR3 is built from 16 residues. V was clipped by 5 bases and J by 1 base, with 15 bases between them. Germline V lookup: CDR1 MDHEN, CDR2 SYDVKM.

The V call is TRBV9, the J call TRBJ2-1, with D uncertain. Trimming removed 4 bases at V and 13 bases at J, with 15 bases between. CDR1 is SGDLS, CDR2 YYNGEE, per germline. The CDR3 sequence is 12 residues long. The CDR3 is CASSPQPGSQFF. In DNA, the CDR3 is TGTGCCAGCAGCCCACAGCCCGGCAGTCAGTTCTTC.

The genes are TRBV29-1 and TRBJ2-1; D may be TRBD2 (5 bases). The CDR3 loop spans 14 amino acids. Germline V CDR1 and CDR2: SQVTM, ANQGSEA. Trimming pared 3 bases from V and 7 bases from J, leaving 16 bases between. CDR3 DNA sequence: TGCAGCGTTGACGAGGGTCTATCCCCGAATGAGCAGTTCTTC. Amino acid sequence: CSVDEGLSPNEQFF.

The chain couples TRBV6-5 to TRBJ1-2, with D hard to call. Germline-derived CDR1 and CDR2 are MNHEY and SVGAGI. The CDR3 totals 13 residues. V gave up 2 bases and J gave up 7 bases, with 11 bases separating them. This CDR3 is CASSYREGGGYTF. The DNA of the CDR3 is TGTGCCAGCAGTTACCGCGAGGGTGGTGGCTACACCTTC.

The CDR3 is CASSAPGPNQPQHF. Here the CDR3 DNA reads TGTGCCAGCAGCGCCCCAGGGCCCAATCAGCCCCAGCATTTT. This sequence joins TRBV9 and TRBJ1-5, with D perhaps matching TRBD1 (5 bases). CDR3 size: 14 residues. Trimming removed 3 bases at V and 3 bases at J, with 10 bases between. Germline-derived CDR1 and CDR2 are SGDLS and YYNGEE.

V and J are TRBV6-5 and TRBJ1-1, with D possibly being TRBD1 (6 bases). Per the germline V gene, CDR1 is MNHEY and CDR2 is SVGAGI. The CDR3 runs to 13 residues. The V gene lost 5 bases and the J gene lost 11 bases, with 18 bases spanning the gap. The DNA for the CDR3 is TGTGCCAGCAGTGAACAAATGGGGGCATATGCTTTCTTT. Translating gives CASSEQMGAYAFF.

The chain joins TRBV27 to TRBJ1-5; no definite D call. From germline, CDR1 is MNHEY and CDR2 SMNVEV (reference sequence). This CDR3 has 18 residues. V was clipped by 4 bases and J by 4 bases, with 23 bases between them. CDR3 in DNA: TGTGCCAGCAGTTCTACCTTGGCCATCTTCGGAGGGAATCAGCCCCAGCATTTT. Its translation is CASSSTLAIFGGNQPQHF.

The chain has TRBV14 and TRBJ2-5; the match to TRBD2 covers 8 bases. The V gene's germline CDR1 is SGHDN and CDR2 FVKESK. J gave up 4 bases and V 0 bases, and 4 bases lay outside the gene matches. The CDR3 spans 15 residues. The DNA of the CDR3 is TGTGCCAGCAGCCAAGATAGCGGGGTTCGAGAGACCCAGTACTTC. This gives the protein CASSQDSGVRETQYF.

The chain joins TRBV11-3 to TRBJ1-5; D gene unclear. Germline values: CDR1 SGHNT, CDR2 YENEEA. The CDR3 contains 17 residues. Trimming pared 5 bases from V and 4 bases from J, leaving 21 bases between. The DNA of the CDR3 is TGTGCCAGCAGCCCCCCCCCGGGTCGGGGTCCGAATCAGCCCCAGCATTTT. Translation: CASSPPPGRGPNQPQHF.

A remark on this clone: One junction end does not reproduce the germline sequence, and a read error may be involved. The chain carries TRBV4-1 and TRBJ1-1; D gene uncertain. Germline V gene data show CDR1 as MGHRA and CDR2 as YSYEKL. The CDR3 totals 11 residues. The chain's CDR3 is CASSQNTEAFF. CDR3 in DNA: TGTGCCAGCAGCCAGAACACTGAAGCTTTCTTT.

The chain employs TRBV5-4 and TRBJ1-2; maybe TRBD1 (6 bases). Looked up from germline, CDR1 is SGHNT and CDR2 is YYREEE (reference sequence). The CDR3 is 16 residues long. V was shortened by 0 bases and J by 6 bases, with 18 bases between the two germline ends. The chain's CDR3 is CASSLEVGRGENGYTF. CDR3 DNA: TGTGCCAGCAGCTTGGAGGTTGGCAGGGGAGAAAATGGCTACACCTTC.

The rearrangement joins TRBV28 to TRBJ2-7; D may be TRBD2 (5 bases). The CDR3 has 14 amino acids. V lost 4 bases, J lost 5 bases, and 15 bases lay in between. Germline V lookup: CDR1 MDHEN, CDR2 SYDVKM. The CDR3, as DNA: TGTGCCAGCAGTTCCCGATGGGAGCGCGACGAGCAGTACTTC. As protein: CASSSRWERDEQYF.

This sequence joins TRBV30 and TRBJ2-1; D ambiguous. V dropped 4 bases and J dropped 4 bases, with 8 bases sitting between them. The germline gives CDR1 GTSNPN, CDR2 SVGIG (reference sequence). The CDR3 sequence is 12 residues long. This chain's CDR3 is CAWNNNYNEQFF. In nucleotides, the CDR3 is TGTGCCTGGAACAATAATTACAATGAGCAGTTCTTC.

The genes are TRBV6-1 and TRBJ1-5; no firm D call. This CDR3 is 14 amino acids long. V lost 2 bases and J 0 bases, leaving 5 bases between the germline ends. The V gene's germline CDR1 is MNHNS and CDR2 SASEGT. The CDR3 nucleotides are TGTGCCAGCAGTGAAAGCTATAGCAATCAGCCCCAGCATTTT. Translated, it gives CASSESYSNQPQHF.